This paragraph reports one T cell receptor (beta chain). This clone was recorded at least ten times. The antigen this receptor binds is unknown. Base quality data are lacking; no much larger clone is found one base away. The method was PCR. Sequencing took place on an Illumina HiSeq 4000. High-throughput sequencing was used to profile the TCR beta-chain CDR3 region of each patient. On the authors' methods: Drawing on CDR3 differences between clinicopathological groups, the researchers built a classifier meant to tell apart patients with distant-metastatic papillary thyroid cancer. The Shannon index was used to measure repertoire diversity, and the Morisita-Horn index was used to measure how similar tumor and blood repertoires were. TCRdb reanalyzed the raw reads on its own, using fastp at Q25 for trimming and MiXCR for clone calling, and kept in-frame beta chains. The V and J calls were determined by TCRdb, not by the authors. A total of about 90,000 clones appear in this sample, around 7.8% of them only once. The ten largest account for around 8.5% of the sample.

These data are taken from a study of metastatic and nonmetastatic thyroid tumors (dated by TCRdb to the early 2020s). About the full investigation: Repertoires were compared across peripheral blood and tumor or nodule tissue samples from malignant and benign thyroid patients. What the research found in general, with its limitations: TCR beta diversity was reported as significantly higher in malignant tumors than in benign nodules, in both blood and tumor samples.

None of the patients had been given any treatment before thyroid surgery. Using T-cell receptor beta sequencing, the study looked back at clinical samples from patients collected from the early 2010s to the late 2010s. Reading the germline V gene gives CDR1 SGHRS and CDR2 YFSETQ. Clipping removes 4 bases from V and 6 bases from J, with 8 as the unmatched junction base count. CDR3 length: 14 amino acids, cysteine to phenylalanine. Left in the record is the CDR3 DNA by itself, 42 bases read in frame from the first base. The rearranged chain carries TRBV5-1 and TRBJ2-3, with 7 central nucleotides matching TRBD2. The material sequenced was blood. The sequence was obtained from a female donor with papillary thyroid cancer or a benign thyroid nodule (not recorded which). Some clones in this sample may be carry-over from other donors' samples. CDR3 reads: CASSQMAGVDTQYF. The DNA sequence follows: TGCGCCAGCAGCCAGATGGCGGGGGTGGATACGCAGTATTTT. With the rest looked up from the reference TRBV5-1 and TRBJ2-3 genes rather than sequenced, the full variable domain is KAGVTQTPRYLIKTRGQQVTLSCSPISGHRSVSWYQQTPGQGLQFLFEYFSETQRNKGNFPGRFSGRQFSNSRSEMNVSTLELGDSALYLCASSQMAGVDTQYFGPGTRLTVL.